This TCR beta chain was obtained from a study of T cell repertoires in cytomegalovirus infection. Study-level background: In public TCR beta signatures, there were indications of both CMV infection and matching HLA type.

For this clonotype: Its antigen is undetermined.

Study-level points and caveats: Carriage of CMV together with the relevant HLA was identifiable through cumulative public TCR beta family frequency.

TCRdb reanalysed the reads using MiXCR and keeps one entry per CDR3 protein. The sample has about 310,000 distinct CDR3 sequences, roughly 15% seen once; the top ten hold around 12%. The CDR3 runs to 16 residues. CDR1 is MNHNS and CDR2 is SASEGT in the germline V gene. V lost 7 bases and J lost 0, with 13 bases in between. The V call is TRBV6-1, the J call TRBJ2-6; D might be TRBD1 (5 bases). The source of this sequence is a human donor in good health (CMV status not recorded). Some clones in this sample may be carry-over from other donors' samples. What was sequenced was PBMCs. The DNA of the CDR3 is TGTGCCAGCACCGTGACAGCTATCTCTGGGGCCAACGTCCTGACTTTC. This encodes CASTVTAISGANVLTF.